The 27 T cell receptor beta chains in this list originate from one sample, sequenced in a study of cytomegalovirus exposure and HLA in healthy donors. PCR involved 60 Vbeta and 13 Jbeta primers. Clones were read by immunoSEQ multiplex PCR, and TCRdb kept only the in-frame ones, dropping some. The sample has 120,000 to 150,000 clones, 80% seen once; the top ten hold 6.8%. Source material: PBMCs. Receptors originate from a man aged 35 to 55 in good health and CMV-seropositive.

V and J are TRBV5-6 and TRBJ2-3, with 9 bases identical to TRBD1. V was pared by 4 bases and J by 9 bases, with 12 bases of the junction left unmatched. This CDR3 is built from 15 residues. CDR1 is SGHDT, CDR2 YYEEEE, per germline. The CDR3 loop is CASSLWTGVGGTQYF. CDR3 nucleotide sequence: TGTGCCAGCAGCCTATGGACAGGGGTGGGGGGGACGCAGTATTTT.

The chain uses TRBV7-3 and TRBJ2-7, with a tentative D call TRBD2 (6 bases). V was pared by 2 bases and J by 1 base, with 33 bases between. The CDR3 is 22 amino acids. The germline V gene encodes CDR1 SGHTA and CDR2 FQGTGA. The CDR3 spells CASSLVVTPPGLQIERSYEQYF. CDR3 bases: TGTGCCAGCAGCTTAGTCGTCACGCCTCCGGGACTTCAAATCGAGAGGTCCTACGAGCAGTACTTC.

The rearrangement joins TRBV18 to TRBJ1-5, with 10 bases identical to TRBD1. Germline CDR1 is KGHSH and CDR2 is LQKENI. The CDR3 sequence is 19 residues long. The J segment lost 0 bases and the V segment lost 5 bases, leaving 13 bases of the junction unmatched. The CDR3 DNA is TGTGCCAGCTCAAATAAGTGGGACAGGGGCATGAATAGCAATCAGCCCCAGCATTTT. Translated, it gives CASSNKWDRGMNSNQPQHF.

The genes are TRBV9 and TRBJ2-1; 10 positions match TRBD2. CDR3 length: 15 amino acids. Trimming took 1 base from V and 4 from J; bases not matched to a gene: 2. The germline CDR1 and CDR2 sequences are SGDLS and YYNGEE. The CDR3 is CASSVKAGGYNEQFF. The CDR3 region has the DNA TGTGCCAGCAGCGTAAAAGCGGGAGGGTACAATGAGCAGTTCTTC.

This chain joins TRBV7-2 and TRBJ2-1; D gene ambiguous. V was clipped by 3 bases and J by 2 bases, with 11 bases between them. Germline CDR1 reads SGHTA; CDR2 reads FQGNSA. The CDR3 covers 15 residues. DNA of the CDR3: TGTGCCAGCAGCTTTATAGGTACTACCTACAATGAGCAGTTCTTC. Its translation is CASSFIGTTYNEQFF.

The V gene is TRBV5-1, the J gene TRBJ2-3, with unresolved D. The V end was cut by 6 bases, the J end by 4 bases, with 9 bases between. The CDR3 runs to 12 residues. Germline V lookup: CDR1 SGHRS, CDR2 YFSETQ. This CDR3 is CASTPPSDTQYF. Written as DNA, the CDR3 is TGCGCCAGCACCCCCCCATCAGATACGCAGTATTTT.

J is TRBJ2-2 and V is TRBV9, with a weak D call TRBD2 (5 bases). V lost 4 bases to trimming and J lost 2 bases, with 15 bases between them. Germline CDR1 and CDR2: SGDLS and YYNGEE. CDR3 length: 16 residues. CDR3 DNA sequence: TGTGCCAGCAGCTTACTGGAGACTACTAACACCGGGGAGCTGTTTTTT. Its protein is CASSLLETTNTGELFF.

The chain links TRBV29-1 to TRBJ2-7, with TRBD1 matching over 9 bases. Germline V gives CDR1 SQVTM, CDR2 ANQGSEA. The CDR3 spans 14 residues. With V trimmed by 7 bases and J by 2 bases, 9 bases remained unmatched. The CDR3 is CSARGQGPTYEQYF. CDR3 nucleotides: TGCAGCGCTCGAGGACAGGGGCCCACCTACGAGCAGTACTTC.

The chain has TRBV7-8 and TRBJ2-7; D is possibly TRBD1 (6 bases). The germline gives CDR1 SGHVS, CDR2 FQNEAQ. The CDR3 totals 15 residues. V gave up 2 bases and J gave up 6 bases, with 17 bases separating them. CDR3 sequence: CASSLINYRVGEQYF. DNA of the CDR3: TGTGCCAGCAGCTTAATTAACTACAGGGTTGGCGAGCAGTACTTC.

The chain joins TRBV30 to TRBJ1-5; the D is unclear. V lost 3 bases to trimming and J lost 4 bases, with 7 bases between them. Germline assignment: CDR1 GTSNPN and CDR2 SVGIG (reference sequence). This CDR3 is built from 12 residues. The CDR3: CAWSRRNQPQHF. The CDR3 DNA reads TGTGCCTGGAGCCGCAGGAATCAGCCCCAGCATTTT.

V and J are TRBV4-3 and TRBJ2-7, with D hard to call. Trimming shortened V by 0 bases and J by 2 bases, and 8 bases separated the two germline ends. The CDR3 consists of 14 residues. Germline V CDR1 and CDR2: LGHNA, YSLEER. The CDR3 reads CASSQDSRAYEQYF. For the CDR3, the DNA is TGCGCCAGCAGCCAAGATAGCAGAGCCTACGAGCAGTACTTC.

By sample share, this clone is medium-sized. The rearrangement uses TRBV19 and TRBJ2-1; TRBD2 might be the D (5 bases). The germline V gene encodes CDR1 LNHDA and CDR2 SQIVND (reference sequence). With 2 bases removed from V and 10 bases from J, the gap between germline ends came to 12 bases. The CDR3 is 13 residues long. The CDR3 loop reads CASSISFGGEQFF. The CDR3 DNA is TGTGCCAGTAGTATATCCTTTGGAGGAGAGCAGTTCTTC.

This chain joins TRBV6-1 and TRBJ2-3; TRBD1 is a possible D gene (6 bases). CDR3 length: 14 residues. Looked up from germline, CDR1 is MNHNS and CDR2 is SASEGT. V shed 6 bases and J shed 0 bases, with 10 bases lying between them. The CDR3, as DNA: TGTGCCAGCAGGAGGGACATCAGCACAGATACGCAGTATTTT. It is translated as CASRRDISTDTQYF.

The CDR3 protein is CASSPRTAPENTIYF. In DNA form, the CDR3 reads TGTGCCAGCAGTCCTAGGACAGCCCCAGAAAACACCATATATTTT. This rearrangement joins TRBV25-1 to TRBJ1-3, with D maybe TRBD1 (6 bases). Germline V CDR1 and CDR2: MGHDK, SYGVNS. V dropped 5 bases and J dropped 6 bases, with 17 bases sitting between them. This CDR3 has 15 residues.

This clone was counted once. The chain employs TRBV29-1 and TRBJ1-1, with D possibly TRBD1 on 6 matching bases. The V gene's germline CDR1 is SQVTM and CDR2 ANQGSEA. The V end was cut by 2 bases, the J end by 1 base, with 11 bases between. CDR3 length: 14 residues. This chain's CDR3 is CSVELWGRNTEAFF. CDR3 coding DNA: TGCAGCGTTGAACTTTGGGGGCGGAACACTGAAGCTTTCTTT.

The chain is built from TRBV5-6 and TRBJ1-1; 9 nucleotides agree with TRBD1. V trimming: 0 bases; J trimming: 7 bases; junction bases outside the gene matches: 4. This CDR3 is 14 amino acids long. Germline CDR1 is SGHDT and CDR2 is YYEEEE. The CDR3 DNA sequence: TGTGCCAGCAGCTTGGTACAGGGGGCGTTTGAAGCTTTCTTT. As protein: CASSLVQGAFEAFF.

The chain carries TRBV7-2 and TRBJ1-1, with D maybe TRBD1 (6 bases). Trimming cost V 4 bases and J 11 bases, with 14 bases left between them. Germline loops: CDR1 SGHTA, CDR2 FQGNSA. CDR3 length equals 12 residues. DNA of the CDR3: TGTGCCAGCAGCTACCTACAGGGATATGCTTTCTTT. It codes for CASSYLQGYAFF.

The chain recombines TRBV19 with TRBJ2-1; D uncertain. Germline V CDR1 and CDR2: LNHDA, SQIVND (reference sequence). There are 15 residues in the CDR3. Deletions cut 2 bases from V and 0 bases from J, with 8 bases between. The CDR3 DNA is TGTGCCAGTAGTATAAGATTGAGCTCCTACAATGAGCAGTTCTTC. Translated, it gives CASSIRLSSYNEQFF.

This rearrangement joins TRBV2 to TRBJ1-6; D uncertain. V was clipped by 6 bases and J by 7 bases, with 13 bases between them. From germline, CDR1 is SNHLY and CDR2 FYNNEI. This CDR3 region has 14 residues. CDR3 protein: CASSLMTENSPLHF. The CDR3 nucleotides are TGTGCCAGCAGCCTAATGACGGAGAATTCACCCCTCCACTTT.

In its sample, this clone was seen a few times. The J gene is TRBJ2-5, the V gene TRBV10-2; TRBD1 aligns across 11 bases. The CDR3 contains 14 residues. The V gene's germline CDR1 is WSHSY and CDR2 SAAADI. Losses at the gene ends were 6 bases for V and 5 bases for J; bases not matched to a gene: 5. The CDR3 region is CASRAGTGGETQYF. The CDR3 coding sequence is TGCGCCAGCAGAGCCGGGACAGGGGGTGAGACCCAGTACTTC.

The CDR3 coding sequence is TGTGCCTGGGGCTGGACAGGGGGCGTCGAGCAGTACTTC. It translates to CAWGWTGGVEQYF. V usage is TRBV30 and J usage is TRBJ2-5; 11 bases match TRBD1. The DNA end favors TRBJ2-7, so the J call may be wrong. The CDR3 contains 13 residues. Germline lookup yields CDR1 GTSNPN and CDR2 SVGIG (reference sequence).

CDR3 amino acids: CASSQGLSSSKGEQYF. Written as DNA, the CDR3 is TGTGCCAGCAGCCAAGGCCTGTCTAGCTCCAAGGGCGAGCAGTACTTC. This chain links TRBV14 with TRBJ2-7; D may be TRBD2 (5 bases). CDR3 length: 16 residues. The germline V gene has CDR1 SGHDN and CDR2 FVKESK. V lost 1 base and J 6 bases, leaving 19 bases between the germline ends.

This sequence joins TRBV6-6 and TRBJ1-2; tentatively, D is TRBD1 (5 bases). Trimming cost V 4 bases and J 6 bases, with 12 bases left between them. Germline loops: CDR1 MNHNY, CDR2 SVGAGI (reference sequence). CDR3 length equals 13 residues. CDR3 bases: TGTGCCAGCAGTTCGGGGGGTCCTGATGGCTACACCTTC. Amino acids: CASSSGGPDGYTF.

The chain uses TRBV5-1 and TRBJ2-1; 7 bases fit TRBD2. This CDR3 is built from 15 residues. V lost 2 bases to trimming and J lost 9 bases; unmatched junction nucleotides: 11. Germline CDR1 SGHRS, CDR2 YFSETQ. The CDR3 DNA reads TGCGCCAGCAGCTTAGGACTAGTAGCCCCCAGTGAGCAGTTCTTC. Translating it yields CASSLGLVAPSEQFF.

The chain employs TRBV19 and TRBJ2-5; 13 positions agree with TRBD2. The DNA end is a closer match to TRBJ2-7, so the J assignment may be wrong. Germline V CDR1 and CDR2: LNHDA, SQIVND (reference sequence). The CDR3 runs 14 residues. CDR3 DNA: TGTGCCAGTAGTAGGACTAGCGGGAGTTACGAGCAGTACTTC. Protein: CASSRTSGSYEQYF.

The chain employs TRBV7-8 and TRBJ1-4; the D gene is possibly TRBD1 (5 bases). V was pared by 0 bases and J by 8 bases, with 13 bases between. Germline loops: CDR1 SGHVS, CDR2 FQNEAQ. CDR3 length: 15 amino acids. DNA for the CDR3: TGTGCCAGCAGCTTAGCGTGGGGGGTACAAGAAAAACTGTTTTTT. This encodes CASSLAWGVQEKLFF.

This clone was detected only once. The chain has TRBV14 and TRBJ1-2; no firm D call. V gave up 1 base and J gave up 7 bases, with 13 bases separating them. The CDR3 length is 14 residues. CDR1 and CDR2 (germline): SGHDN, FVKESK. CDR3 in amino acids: CASSQGSPLGGYTF. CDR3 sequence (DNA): TGTGCCAGCAGCCAAGGATCTCCTCTCGGTGGCTACACCTTC. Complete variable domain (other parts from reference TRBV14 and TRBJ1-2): EAGVTQFPSHSVIEKGQTVTLRCDPISGHDNLYWYRRVMGKEIKFLLHFVKESKQDESGMPNNRFLAERTGGTYSTLKVQPAELEDSGVYFCASSQGSPLGGYTFGSGTRLTVV.